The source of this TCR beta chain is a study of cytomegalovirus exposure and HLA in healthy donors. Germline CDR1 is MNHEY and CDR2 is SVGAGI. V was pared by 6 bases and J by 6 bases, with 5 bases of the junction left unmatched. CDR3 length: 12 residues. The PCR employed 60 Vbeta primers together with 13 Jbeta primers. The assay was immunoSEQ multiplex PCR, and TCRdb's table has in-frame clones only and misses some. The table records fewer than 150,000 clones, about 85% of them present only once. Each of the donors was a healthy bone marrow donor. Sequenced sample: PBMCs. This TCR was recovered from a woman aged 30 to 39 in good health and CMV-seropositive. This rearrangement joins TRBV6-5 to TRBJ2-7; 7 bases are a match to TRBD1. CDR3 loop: CASSLTGAEQYF. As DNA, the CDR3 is TGTGCCAGCAGCCTTACAGGGGCCGAGCAGTACTTC.